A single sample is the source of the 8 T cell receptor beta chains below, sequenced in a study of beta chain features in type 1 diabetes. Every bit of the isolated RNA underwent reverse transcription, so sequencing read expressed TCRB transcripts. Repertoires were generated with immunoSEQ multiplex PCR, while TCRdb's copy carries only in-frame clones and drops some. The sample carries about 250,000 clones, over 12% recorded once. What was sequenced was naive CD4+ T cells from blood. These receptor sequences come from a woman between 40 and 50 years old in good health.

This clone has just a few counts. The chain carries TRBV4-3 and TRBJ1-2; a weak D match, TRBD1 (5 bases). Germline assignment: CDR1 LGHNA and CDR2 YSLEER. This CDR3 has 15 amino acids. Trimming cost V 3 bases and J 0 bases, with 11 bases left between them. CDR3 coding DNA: TGCGCCAGCAGCCACCCAGGGATAGCTAACTATGGCTACACCTTC. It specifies CASSHPGIANYGYTF.

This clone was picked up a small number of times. Here the CDR3 reads CASSPNAGLNYEQYF. For the CDR3, the DNA is TGTGCCAGCTCACCGAACGCAGGGCTCAACTACGAGCAGTACTTC. V and J are TRBV18 and TRBJ2-7; a weak D match, TRBD1 (5 bases). CDR1 and CDR2 (germline): KGHSH, LQKENI. Trimming took 3 bases from V and 3 from J, leaving 15 bases between them. The CDR3 covers 15 residues.

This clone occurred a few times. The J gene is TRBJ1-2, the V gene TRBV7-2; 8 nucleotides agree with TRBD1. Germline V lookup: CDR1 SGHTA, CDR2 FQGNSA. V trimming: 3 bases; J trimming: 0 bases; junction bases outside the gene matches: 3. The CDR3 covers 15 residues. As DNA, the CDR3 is TGTGCCAGCAGCTTCCGGGACAGGTCTAACTATGGCTACACCTTC. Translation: CASSFRDRSNYGYTF.

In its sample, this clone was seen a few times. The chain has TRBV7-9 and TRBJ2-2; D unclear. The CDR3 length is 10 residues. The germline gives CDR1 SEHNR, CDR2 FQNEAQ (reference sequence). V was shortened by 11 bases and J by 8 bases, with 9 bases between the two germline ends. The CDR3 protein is CAGGVGELFF. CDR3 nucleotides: TGTGCCGGCGGTGTAGGGGAGCTGTTTTTT. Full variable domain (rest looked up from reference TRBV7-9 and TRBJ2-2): DTGVSQNPRHKITKRGQNVTFRCDPISEHNRLYWYRQTLGQGPEFLTYFQNEAQLEKSRLLSDRFSAERPKGSFSTLEIQRTEQGDSAMYLCAGGVGELFFGEGSRLTVL.

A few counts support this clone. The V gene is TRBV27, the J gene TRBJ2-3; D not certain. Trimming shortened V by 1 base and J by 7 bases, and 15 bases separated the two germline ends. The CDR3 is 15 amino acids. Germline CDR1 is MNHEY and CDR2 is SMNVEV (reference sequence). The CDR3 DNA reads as TGTGCCAGCAGTTTATTAGCTTCAACACAAAATACGCAGTATTTT. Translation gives CASSLLASTQNTQYF.

Here the CDR3 reads CASSPRLAGGGEQFF. The CDR3 DNA is TGTGCCAGCAGTCCCAGACTAGCGGGGGGGGGTGAGCAGTTCTTC. This chain connects TRBV27 to TRBJ2-1, with TRBD2 matching over 14 bases. Germline V gene data show CDR1 as MNHEY and CDR2 as SMNVEV (reference sequence). V was pared by 5 bases and J by 9 bases, with 6 bases of the junction left unmatched. The CDR3 is made up of 15 amino acids.

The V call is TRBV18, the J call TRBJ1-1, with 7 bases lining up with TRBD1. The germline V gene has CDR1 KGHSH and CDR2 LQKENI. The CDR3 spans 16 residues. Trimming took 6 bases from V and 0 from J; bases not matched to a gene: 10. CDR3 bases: TGTGCCAGCTCGCCAAGTGGGACAGCCATGAACACTGAAGCTTTCTTT. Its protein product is CASSPSGTAMNTEAFF.

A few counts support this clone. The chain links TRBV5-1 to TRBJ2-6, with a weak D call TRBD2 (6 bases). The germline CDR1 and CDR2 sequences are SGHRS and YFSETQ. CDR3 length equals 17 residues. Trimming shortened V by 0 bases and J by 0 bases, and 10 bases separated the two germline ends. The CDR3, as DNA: TGCGCCAGCAGCTTGGTGGGACTCCTCTCTGGGGCCAACGTCCTGACTTTC. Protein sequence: CASSLVGLLSGANVLTF.